These 23 T cell receptor beta chains came from one sample sequenced in a study of cytotoxic CD8 clonotypes in ibrutinib-treated CLL (dated by TCRdb to about 2021). Library creation used the immunoSEQ multiplex PCR assay. The table comes from immuneACCESS by way of TCRdb, which keeps in-frame sequences with V and J called. Part of the clones is missing from these tables; in studies checked, under half for an unresolved V gene and the rest for unknown reasons. Recorded for this sample are around 130,000 clones; 80% to 85% of them occurred a single time. The top ten clones comprise 3% to 4% of the sample. This specimen's time point label, interpreted: roughly 2 years on ibrutinib. This specimen was PBMCs, taken after 24 months of ibrutinib treatment. These receptors were obtained from a human donor with chronic lymphocytic leukemia.

The J gene is TRBJ2-5, the V gene TRBV5-4; the match to TRBD2 covers 7 bases. Germline assignment: CDR1 SGHNT and CDR2 YYREEE (reference sequence). This CDR3 comprises 15 residues. The V gene end was trimmed by 5 bases and the J gene end by 9 bases; junction bases not matched to a gene: 16. In DNA form, the CDR3 reads TGTGCCAGCAGACCTGCCGGGGGGAACCTTGGGGCCCAGTACTTC. It specifies CASRPAGGNLGAQYF.

The rearrangement uses TRBV10-3 and TRBJ2-7, with a weak D call TRBD2 (6 bases). With 3 bases removed from V and 3 bases from J, the gap between germline ends came to 12 bases. There are 14 residues in the CDR3. Looked up from germline, CDR1 is ENHRY and CDR2 is SYGVKD. CDR3 sequence: CAISEGGSGYEQYF. The CDR3 DNA reads as TGTGCCATCAGTGAAGGAGGGTCGGGCTACGAGCAGTACTTC.

This clone was detected once. This chain links TRBV10-1 with TRBJ1-1; 9 bases align to TRBD1. Per germline, CDR1 WNHNN and CDR2 SYGVQD (reference sequence). This CDR3 is built from 15 residues. The junction had 7 bases not matched to a gene; V was cut back by 3 bases and J by 5 bases. The CDR3 region is CASSEYRGRGTEAFF. The CDR3 bases are TGCGCCAGCAGTGAATACAGGGGGCGAGGGACTGAAGCTTTCTTT.

The chain recombines TRBV29-1 with TRBJ2-2; the D call may be TRBD1 or TRBD2 (5 bases each). Trimming pared 4 bases from V and 6 bases from J, leaving 18 bases between. CDR3 length: 15 residues. Germline V lookup: CDR1 SQVTM, CDR2 ANQGSEA. The DNA for the CDR3 is TGCAGCGTTGCCGGACCACTCTTGGGGGCCGGGGAGCTGTTTTTT. Protein: CSVAGPLLGAGELFF.

The V gene is TRBV10-1, the J gene TRBJ1-1; D not resolved. In germline, CDR1 is WNHNN, CDR2 SYGVQD (reference sequence). The CDR3 sequence is 13 residues long. Trimming pared 5 bases from V and 0 bases from J, leaving 7 bases between. The CDR3 sequence: CASSRQMNTEAFF. DNA of the CDR3: TGCGCCAGCAGTCGCCAGATGAACACTGAAGCTTTCTTT.

The chain has TRBV19 and TRBJ2-5; D is possibly TRBD2 (6 bases). The CDR3 has 12 residues. The germline V and J ends were trimmed by 8 bases and 4 bases, with 11 bases remaining between them. Germline assignment: CDR1 LNHDA and CDR2 SQIVND (reference sequence). In nucleotides, the CDR3 is TGTGCCAGTGGGTCGGGAGTAGAGACCCAGTACTTC. It is translated as CASGSGVETQYF.

The rearrangement links TRBV27 to TRBJ2-7; 9 bases map to TRBD1. The CDR3 length is 15 residues. With 1 base clipped from V and 6 bases from J, the junction kept 7 bases outside the gene matches. CDR1 is MNHEY and CDR2 is SMNVEV in the germline V gene (reference sequence). CDR3 protein: CASSLLGQGLSEQYF. Written as DNA, the CDR3 is TGTGCCAGCAGTTTATTAGGACAGGGGCTCTCCGAGCAGTACTTC.

The chain links TRBV18 to TRBJ2-2; no definite D call. Trimming stripped 2 bases from V and 6 bases from J, with 10 bases between. The CDR3 loop spans 14 amino acids. Germline CDR1 reads KGHSH; CDR2 reads LQKENI. The CDR3 reads CASSPGVRAGELFF. CDR3 DNA: TGTGCCAGCTCACCAGGGGTGCGCGCCGGGGAGCTGTTTTTT.

This clone was detected a few times. The chain recombines TRBV6-5 with TRBJ1-2; D gene ambiguous. The CDR3 runs to 12 residues. The germline CDR1 and CDR2 sequences are MNHEY and SVGAGI. V was pared by 5 bases and J by 4 bases, with 8 bases between. This CDR3 reads CASSDARYGYTF. Written as DNA, the CDR3 is TGTGCCAGCAGTGACGCACGCTATGGCTACACCTTC.

The V and J genes are TRBV2 and TRBJ2-6; 7 positions agree with TRBD1. This CDR3 has 16 residues. In germline, CDR1 is SNHLY, CDR2 FYNNEI. J was trimmed by 0 bases and V by 5 bases; bases with no gene match: 4. CDR3: CASSLTGASGANVLTF. The CDR3 coding sequence is TGTGCCAGCAGTCTAACAGGGGCCTCTGGGGCCAACGTCCTGACTTTC.

The chain joins TRBV10-2 to TRBJ1-2, with TRBD1 as a possible D gene (5 bases). Trimming removed 0 bases from V and 4 bases from J, with 15 bases in between. CDR3 length equals 16 residues. Germline V gene data show CDR1 as WSHSY and CDR2 as SAAADI. Here the CDR3 DNA reads TGCGCCAGCAGTGAGTCCCACGGCGCAGGGCTCTATGGCTACACCTTC. Its protein product is CASSESHGAGLYGYTF.

This chain uses TRBV6-5 with TRBJ2-7, with a possible D match to TRBD1 (6 bases). The CDR3 has 12 residues. V was shortened by 4 bases and J by 5 bases, with 9 bases between the two germline ends. The germline V gene encodes CDR1 MNHEY and CDR2 SVGAGI. DNA for the CDR3: TGTGCCAGCAGTTCACAGGGCCACGAGCAGTACTTC. Protein: CASSSQGHEQYF.

The V call is TRBV18, the J call TRBJ1-6, with TRBD1 identical over 7 bases. The CDR3 is 14 residues long. Trimming took 6 bases from V and 7 from J; bases not matched to a gene: 6. Germline V CDR1 and CDR2: KGHSH, LQKENI. The DNA for the CDR3 is TGTGCCAGCTCCCCCGGGACAGAGAATTCACCCCTCCACTTT. Protein: CASSPGTENSPLHF.

The chain uses TRBV29-1 and TRBJ1-2, with 10 bases matching TRBD1. Trimming took 3 bases from V and 8 from J; bases not matched to a gene: 9. Germline CDR1 SQVTM, CDR2 ANQGSEA. The CDR3 spans 14 residues. CDR3 coding DNA: TGCAGCGTTGATCGCGGGACAGGGGAAGGAGGCTACACCTTC. Translation gives CSVDRGTGEGGYTF.

The chain links TRBV29-1 to TRBJ2-3; D uncertain. V shed 4 bases and J shed 0 bases, with 5 bases lying between them. The CDR3 consists of 12 residues. Germline CDR1 reads SQVTM; CDR2 reads ANQGSEA. CDR3 sequence reads: CSVVSSTDTQYF. The CDR3 coding sequence is TGCAGCGTTGTGAGCAGCACAGATACGCAGTATTTT.

This clone was detected a few times. V gene TRBV11-2 combines with J gene TRBJ2-7, with 7 bases aligning to TRBD1. The V segment lost 4 bases and the J segment 2 bases; nucleotides outside the gene matches: 8. This CDR3 comprises 15 residues. Germline V gene sequence: CDR1 SGHAT, CDR2 FQNNGV. CDR3 loop: CASSSIRGQTYEQYF. The CDR3 DNA sequence: TGTGCCAGCAGCTCCATACGGGGACAGACCTACGAGCAGTACTTC.

In its sample, this clone was seen once. The chain recombines TRBV5-6 with TRBJ2-3, with 9 nucleotides matching TRBD2. The CDR3 covers 14 residues. Germline V gene lookup returns CDR1 SGHDT and CDR2 YYEEEE. Germline trimming cut 4 bases from V and 9 bases from J; bases unmatched to any gene: 9. CDR3 amino acids: CASSLAGPLSTQYF. The CDR3 nucleotides are TGTGCCAGCAGCCTAGCGGGGCCCTTATCCACGCAGTATTTT.

The CDR3 bases are TGTGCCAGCAGCTTAGATACGTCCGAATCTAACTATGGCTACACCTTC. Its translation: CASSLDTSESNYGYTF. J is TRBJ1-2 and V is TRBV11-2, with unresolved D. CDR1 is SGHAT and CDR2 is FQNNGV in the germline V gene. Trimming stripped 0 bases from V and 0 bases from J, with 11 bases between. The CDR3 is 16 amino acids.

The genes are TRBV7-9 and TRBJ1-4; D is perhaps TRBD1 (5 bases). Germline CDR1 SEHNR, CDR2 FQNEAQ (reference sequence). V lost 4 bases, J lost 8 bases, and 14 bases lay in between. The CDR3 runs 14 residues. The CDR3 protein is CASSYPGRPEKLFF. Written as DNA, the CDR3 is TGTGCCAGCAGCTATCCGGGACGACCCGAAAAACTGTTTTTT.

The chain recombines TRBV10-2 with TRBJ1-2; 11 bases are shared with TRBD1. Germline assignment: CDR1 WSHSY and CDR2 SAAADI. V gave up 6 bases and J gave up 6 bases; unmatched junction bases: 12. This CDR3 comprises 16 residues. The CDR3 DNA reads TGCGCCAGCAGCATCCTCCCGGGACAGGGGGGCGATGGCTACACCTTC. Translated: CASSILPGQGGDGYTF.

This clone was seen a handful of times. The rearrangement links TRBV9 to TRBJ1-3; D is uncertain. Germline V gene lookup returns CDR1 SGDLS and CDR2 YYNGEE. The V end lost 0 bases, the J end lost 0 bases, and 4 bases lay between the germline ends. CDR3 length equals 14 residues. CDR3 coding DNA: TGTGCCAGCAGCGTAGCCTCCTCTGGAAACACCATATATTTT. Residues: CASSVASSGNTIYF.

V usage is TRBV10-1 and J usage is TRBJ1-6, with D unclear. The length of the CDR3 is 15 residues. Germline CDR1 reads WNHNN; CDR2 reads SYGVQD (reference sequence). V lost 2 bases and J 7 bases, leaving 12 bases between the germline ends. CDR3 bases: TGCGCCAGCAGTGAGGATAGGGCTTGGAATTCACCCCTCCACTTT. It codes for CASSEDRAWNSPLHF.

The rearrangement links TRBV18 to TRBJ2-5; possibly TRBD2 for D (6 bases). CDR1 KGHSH and CDR2 LQKENI come from the germline V gene. Trimming took 2 bases from V and 4 from J, leaving 11 bases between them. CDR3 length: 14 residues. CDR3 amino acids: CASSPVGGAETQYF. The CDR3 DNA follows: TGTGCCAGCTCACCAGTAGGAGGGGCAGAGACCCAGTACTTC.